These T cell receptor beta chains were read from a single sample in a study of blood T cell repertoires in COVID-19. Method: immunoSEQ multiplex PCR; TCRdb's copy keeps in-frame clones and lacks some. Among 60,000 to 70,000 clones listed, 65% to 75% were seen once. The material sequenced was peripheral blood. These receptors were collected from a woman older than 75 with acute or convalescent COVID-19. CDR3s leave out the opening cysteine and the closing phenylalanine or tryptophan.

v_gene	j_gene	CDR3aa
TRBV10-3	TRBJ2-7	AISESGGGPSYEQY
TRBV9	TRBJ2-1	ASSVSGSRTSGNEQF
TRBV18	TRBJ1-2	ASSPAENYGYT
TRBV28	TRBJ1-3	ASSYSPPGVAGNTIY
TRBV3-1/TRBV3-2	TRBJ1-1	ASRGQANTEAF
TRBV25-1	TRBJ1-4	ASSRGGIANEKLF
TRBV25-1	TRBJ1-4	ASSEYNGGGHDEKLF
TRBV5-1	TRBJ1-4	ASSYLQGAREKLF
TRBV29-1	TRBJ2-2	SVPGTANTGELF
TRBV7-9	TRBJ2-3	ASSLGGDRATDTQY
TRBV29-1	TRBJ2-5	SVAIAGPQETQY
TRBV6-6	TRBJ2-5	ASSLGQGAETQY
TRBV7-2	TRBJ2-1	ASSRWDGGWGGNEQF
TRBV19	TRBJ2-3	ASSDQGRLGTDTQY
TRBV20-1	TRBJ1-5	SARGEGPQH
TRBV10-3	TRBJ1-1	AISGTGGTSNTEAF
TRBV14	TRBJ2-4	ASSQGRLWQGVKNIQY
TRBV5-1	TRBJ2-1	ASTRTGSDEQF
TRBV9	TRBJ1-2	ASRPGQTGGYT
TRBV7-9	TRBJ2-1	ASSLETRVDEQF
TRBV7-3	TRBJ2-1	ASSLEPGQGANEQF
TRBV5-1	TRBJ1-2	ASSWGQGVAYGYT
TRBV4-3	TRBJ1-6	ASSQSWTNNSPLH
TRBV18	TRBJ1-2	ASSQQIRGIENYGYT
TRBV5-1	TRBJ2-5	ASSLDSQETQY
TRBV6-4	TRBJ2-2	ASSGGDTGELF
TRBV5-1	TRBJ2-3	ASSSTAGRTDTQY
TRBV18	TRBJ2-4	ASSPPGEGRDIQY
TRBV6-6	TRBJ1-2	ASSPDTNYGYT
TRBV24-1	TRBJ2-7	ATSGPDRGTYEQY
TRBV25-1	TRBJ2-3	ASASRRDWGTDTQY
TRBV29-1	TRBJ2-3	SVESTSGRLDTQY
TRBV5-1	TRBJ2-3	ASSSDPSGSGDTQY
TRBV29-1	TRBJ2-2	SVEWHHRNTGELF
TRBV4-1	TRBJ1-4	ASSQAVRGEKLF
TRBV4-3	TRBJ2-7	ASSQGGQGGLEEQY
TRBV6-4	TRBJ2-2	ASSPGQGDWTGELF
TRBV6-5	TRBJ2-7	ASTEGGASSYEQY
TRBV7-8	TRBJ2-5	ASSLDGGRAGETQY
TRBV20-1	TRBJ2-1	SASSGSSYNEQF
TRBV5-6	TRBJ1-5	ASSLAAGTGNQPQH